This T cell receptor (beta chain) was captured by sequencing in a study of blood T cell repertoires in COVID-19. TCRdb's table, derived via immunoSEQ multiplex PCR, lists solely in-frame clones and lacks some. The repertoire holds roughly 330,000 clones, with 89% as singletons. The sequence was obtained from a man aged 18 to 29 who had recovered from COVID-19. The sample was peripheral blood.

CDR3 residues: CASSEGPGNYGYTF. Written as DNA, the CDR3 is TGTGCCAGCAGTGAAGGCCCAGGAAACTATGGCTACACCTTC. The gene calls are TRBV2 and TRBJ1-2; D unclear. CDR1 is SNHLY and CDR2 is FYNNEI in the germline V gene. The CDR3 has 14 amino acids. Trimming cost V 1 base and J 2 bases, with 8 bases left between them.